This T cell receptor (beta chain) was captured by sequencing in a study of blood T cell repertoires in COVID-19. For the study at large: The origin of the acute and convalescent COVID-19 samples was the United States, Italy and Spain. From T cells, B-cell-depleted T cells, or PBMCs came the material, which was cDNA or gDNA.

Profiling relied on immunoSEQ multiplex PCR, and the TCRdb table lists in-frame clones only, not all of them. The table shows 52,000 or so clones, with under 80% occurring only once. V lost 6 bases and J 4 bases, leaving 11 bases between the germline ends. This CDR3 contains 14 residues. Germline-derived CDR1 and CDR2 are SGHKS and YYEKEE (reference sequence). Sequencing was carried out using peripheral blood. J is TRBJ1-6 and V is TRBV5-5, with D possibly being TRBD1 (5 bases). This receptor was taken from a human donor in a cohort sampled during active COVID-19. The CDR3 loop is CASTHGGYNSPLHF. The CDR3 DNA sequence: TGTGCCAGCACCCACGGGGGATATAATTCACCCCTCCACTTT.